This T cell receptor (beta chain) was recorded in a study of memory CD4+ T cells and cytomegalovirus serostatus. Looking at the study overall: Of the healthy Belgian adults, several were CMV seropositive and more than 20 seronegative. Study-wide results and caveats: Each of approximately 63 CMV-associated TCRbeta sequences occurred in one to five individuals.

Original processing notes: Out-of-frame sequences were removed, leaving 2 million to 2.5 million distinct TCRbeta sequences. Method: immunoSEQ multiplex PCR; TCRdb's copy keeps in-frame clones and lacks some. For V, J and clone size, that table is used; D and trimming come from the DNA. Found here are about 52,000 clones, around four fifths of them singletons; the top ten hold 1.3% to 1.5%. The germline V and J ends were trimmed by 1 base and 10 bases, with 13 bases remaining between them. The CDR3 runs to 13 residues. CDR1 and CDR2 (germline): MGHRA, YSYEKL. Single viable CD3+CD4+CD8-CD45RO+ cells were sorted as the memory CD4+ T cells. CD4+ T cells were isolated by positive magnetic selection. A word on this clone: As yet, its antigen is unknown.

The chain uses TRBV4-1 and TRBJ1-1; D gene uncertain. The source material was memory CD4+ T cells from blood. The sequence came from an adult in good health and CMV-seropositive. CDR3 sequence: CASSQVGFSGAFF. The CDR3 bases are TGCGCCAGCAGCCAAGTGGGCTTCTCAGGAGCTTTCTTT.